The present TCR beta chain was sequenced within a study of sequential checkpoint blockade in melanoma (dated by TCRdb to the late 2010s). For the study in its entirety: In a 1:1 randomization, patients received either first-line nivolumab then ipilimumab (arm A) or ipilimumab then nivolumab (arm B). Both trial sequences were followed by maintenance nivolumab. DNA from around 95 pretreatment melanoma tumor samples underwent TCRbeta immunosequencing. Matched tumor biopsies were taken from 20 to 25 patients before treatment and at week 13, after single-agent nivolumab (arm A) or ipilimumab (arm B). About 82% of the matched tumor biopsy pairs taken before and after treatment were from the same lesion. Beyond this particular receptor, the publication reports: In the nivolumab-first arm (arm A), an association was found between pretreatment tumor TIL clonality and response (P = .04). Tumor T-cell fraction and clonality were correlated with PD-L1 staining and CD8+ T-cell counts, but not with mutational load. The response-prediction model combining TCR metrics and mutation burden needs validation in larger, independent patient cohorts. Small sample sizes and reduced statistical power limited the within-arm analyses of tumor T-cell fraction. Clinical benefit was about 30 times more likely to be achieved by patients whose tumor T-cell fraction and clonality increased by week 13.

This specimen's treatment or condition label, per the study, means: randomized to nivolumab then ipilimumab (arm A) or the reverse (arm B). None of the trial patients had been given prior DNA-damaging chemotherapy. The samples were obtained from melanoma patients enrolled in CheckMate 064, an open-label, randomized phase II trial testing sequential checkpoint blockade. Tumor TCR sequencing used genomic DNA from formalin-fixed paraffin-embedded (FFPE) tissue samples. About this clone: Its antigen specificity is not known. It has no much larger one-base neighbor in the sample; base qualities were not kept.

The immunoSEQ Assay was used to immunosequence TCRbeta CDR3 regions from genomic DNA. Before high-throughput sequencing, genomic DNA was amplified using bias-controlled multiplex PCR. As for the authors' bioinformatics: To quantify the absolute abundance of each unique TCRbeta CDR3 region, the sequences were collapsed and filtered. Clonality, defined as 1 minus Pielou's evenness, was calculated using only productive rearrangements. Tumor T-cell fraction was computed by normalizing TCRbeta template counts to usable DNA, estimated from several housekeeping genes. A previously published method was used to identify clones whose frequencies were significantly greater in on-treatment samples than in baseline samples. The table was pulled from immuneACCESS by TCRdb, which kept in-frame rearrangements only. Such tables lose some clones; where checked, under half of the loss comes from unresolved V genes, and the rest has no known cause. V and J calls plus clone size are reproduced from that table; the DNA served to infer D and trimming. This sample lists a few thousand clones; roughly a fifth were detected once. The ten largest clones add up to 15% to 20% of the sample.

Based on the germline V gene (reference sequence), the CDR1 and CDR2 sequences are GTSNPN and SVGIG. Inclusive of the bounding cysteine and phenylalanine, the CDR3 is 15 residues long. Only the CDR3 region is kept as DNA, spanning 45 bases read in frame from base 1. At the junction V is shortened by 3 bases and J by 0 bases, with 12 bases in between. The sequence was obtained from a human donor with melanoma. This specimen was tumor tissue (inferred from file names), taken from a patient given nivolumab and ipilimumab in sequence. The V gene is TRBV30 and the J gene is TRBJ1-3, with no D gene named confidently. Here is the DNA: TGTGCCTGGAGCCGCGTCCTTCACTCTGGAAACACCATATATTTT. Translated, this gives CAWSRVLHSGNTIYF.